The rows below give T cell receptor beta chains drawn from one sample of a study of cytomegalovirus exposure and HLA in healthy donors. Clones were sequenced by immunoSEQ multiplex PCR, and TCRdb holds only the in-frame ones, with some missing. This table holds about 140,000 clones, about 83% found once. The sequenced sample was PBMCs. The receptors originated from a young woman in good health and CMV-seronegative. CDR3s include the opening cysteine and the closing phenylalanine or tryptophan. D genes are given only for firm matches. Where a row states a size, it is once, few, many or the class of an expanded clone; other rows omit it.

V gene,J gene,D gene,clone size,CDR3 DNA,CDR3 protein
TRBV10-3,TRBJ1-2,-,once,TGTGCCATCAGAGCCTTCGGGGATGGCTACACCTTC,CAIRAFGDGYTF
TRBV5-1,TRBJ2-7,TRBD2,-,TGCGCCAGCAGCCCGGGAGGCTCGACTGACTACGAGCAGTACTTC,CASSPGGSTDYEQYF
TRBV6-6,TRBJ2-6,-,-,TGTGCCAGCAGTTTTCTATACAGCTCTGGGGCCAACGTCCTGACTTTC,CASSFLYSSGANVLTF
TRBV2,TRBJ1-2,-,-,TGTGCCAGCAGTGGCGACAGGATTAACTATGGCTACACCTTC,CASSGDRINYGYTF
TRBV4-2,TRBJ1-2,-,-,TGTGCCAGCAGCCAAGATCAGGGGGGCTACACCTTC,CASSQDQGGYTF
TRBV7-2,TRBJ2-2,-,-,TGTGCCAGCAGCCAGGACAGGAACACCGGGGAGCTGTTTTTT,CASSQDRNTGELFF
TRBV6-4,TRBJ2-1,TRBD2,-,TGTGCCAGCAGTGACGTTAGCGGGGGGGCCAGTGAGCAGTTCTTC,CASSDVSGGASEQFF
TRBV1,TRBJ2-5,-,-,TGCACCAGCACCCTCAAGACTAGCGGGGGAGAGACCCAGTACTTC,CTSTLKTSGGETQYF
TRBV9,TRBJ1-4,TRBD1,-,TGTGCCAGCAGCCCACGTCCAGGGGGCTATTTGGCTAATGAAAAACTGTTTTTT,CASSPRPGGYLANEKLFF
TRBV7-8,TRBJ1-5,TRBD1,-,TGTGCCAGCAGCTACAGGGGATACTCGGGCAATCAGCCCCAGCATTTT,CASSYRGYSGNQPQHF
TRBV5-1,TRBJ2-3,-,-,TGCGCCAGCAGCTCCGGGTCGGGATATGTAGATACGCAGTATTTT,CASSSGSGYVDTQYF
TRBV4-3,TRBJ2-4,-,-,TGCGCCAGCAGCCAAGATCATTCGGGATTAGCCAAAAACATTCAGTACTTC,CASSQDHSGLAKNIQYF
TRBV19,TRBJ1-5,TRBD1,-,TGTGCCAGTAGTAAGGGACAGGGTGCTCGGTTGGGTCAGCCCCAGCATTTT,CASSKGQGARLGQPQHF
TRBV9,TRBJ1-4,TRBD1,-,TGTGCCAGCAGCCAGACAGGGACCGATGAAAAACTGTTTTTT,CASSQTGTDEKLFF
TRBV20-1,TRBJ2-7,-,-,TGCAGTGCTAGCCTAGGTTTTGAGCAGTACTTC,CSASLGFEQYF
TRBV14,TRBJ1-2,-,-,TGTGCCAGCAGCCAAGAGAGCTTAGGAGCAGCGGGGGGGCAACGGAGCTTC,CASSQESLGAAGGQRSF
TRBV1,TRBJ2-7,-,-,TGCACCAGCAGCCACCCCCTTTATCTAGCGGGGGTGAGGCCCTGCTACGAGCAGTACTTC,CTSSHPLYLAGVRPCYEQYF
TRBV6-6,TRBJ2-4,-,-,TGTGCCAGTCAAGGGTCGGGGGGCGGGAACATTCAGTACTTC,CASQGSGGGNIQYF
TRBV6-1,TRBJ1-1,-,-,TGTGCCAGCGGGCGACAACCAAATCCGAACACTGAAGCTTTCTTT,CASGRQPNPNTEAFF
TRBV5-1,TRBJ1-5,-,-,TGCGCCAGCAGCTTGGCAGGGGAAACCAATCAGCCCCAGCATTTT,CASSLAGETNQPQHF
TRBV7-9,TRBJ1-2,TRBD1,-,TGTGCCAGCAGCTTACTGGGACAGACGCAGGGCTACACCTTC,CASSLLGQTQGYTF
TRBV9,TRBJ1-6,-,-,TGTGCCAGCAGCGTATTAAAGGGGCCAACCTATAATTCACCCCTCCACTTT,CASSVLKGPTYNSPLHF